This passage covers 27 T cell receptor beta chains from one sample sequenced in a study of blood T cells in healthy people across ages. Sample-barcoded 5' priming and a J-beta primer mix drove a second PCR of roughly 7 to 11 cycles. From the 5' RACE reads, TCRdb called clonotypes with MiXCR, one entry per CDR3 protein. There are fewer than 2,000,000 distinct CDR3 sequences in the sample; 30% to 40% occur only once, and approximately 10% lies in the top ten. Sequencing was done on a sample of blood. The receptors stem from a woman in her twenties or thirties in good health.

The chain joins TRBV27 to TRBJ2-1; D is possibly TRBD2 (7 bases). V was shortened by 3 bases and J by 0 bases, with 12 bases between the two germline ends. The CDR3 is 16 amino acids. CDR1 and CDR2 (germline): MNHEY, SMNVEV (reference sequence). The CDR3 sequence is CASSFGGGSSYNEQFF. The CDR3 nucleotides read TGTGCCAGCAGTTTCGGGGGCGGGAGCTCCTACAATGAGCAGTTCTTC.

The chain employs TRBV28 and TRBJ2-1; TRBD2 matches 13 bases. The trim removed 5 bases at V and 9 bases at J, leaving 7 bases unmatched. The germline gives CDR1 MDHEN, CDR2 SYDVKM. There are 15 residues in the CDR3. The CDR3 sequence is CASSPLAGGLTEQFF. The CDR3, as DNA: TGTGCCAGCAGTCCACTAGCGGGGGGGCTTACTGAGCAGTTCTTC.

This clonotype has a count of ten or more. The rearrangement joins TRBV7-2 to TRBJ1-2; 12 positions agree with TRBD1. Germline-derived CDR1 and CDR2 are SGHTA and FQGNSA. Trimming at V came to 6 bases and at J to 8 bases, leaving 7 bases not matched to a gene. CDR3 size: 14 residues. CDR3 region: CASSPGQGAGGYTF. The CDR3 DNA sequence: TGTGCCAGCAGTCCGGGACAGGGGGCCGGAGGCTACACCTTC.

This clonotype was counted between two and nine times. This CDR3 reads CASSLWRGGSTDTQYF. The CDR3 DNA reads as TGCGCCAGCAGCTTGTGGCGGGGGGGAAGCACAGATACGCAGTATTTT. J is TRBJ2-3 and V is TRBV5-1, with 9 bases aligning to TRBD2. Germline CDR1 and CDR2: SGHRS and YFSETQ. V gave up 1 base and J gave up 0 bases; unmatched junction bases: 3. This CDR3 comprises 16 residues. Filled out from reference TRBV5-1 and TRBJ2-3, the complete variable domain reads KAGVTQTPRYLIKTRGQQVTLSCSPISGHRSVSWYQQTPGQGLQFLFEYFSETQRNKGNFPGRFSGRQFSNSRSEMNVSTLELGDSALYLCASSLWRGGSTDTQYFGPGTRLTVL.

The chain combines TRBV3-1 with TRBJ2-3; D call uncertain. The CDR3 extends over 12 amino acids. The germline V gene encodes CDR1 LGHDT and CDR2 YNNKEL (reference sequence). V lost 0 bases and J lost 8, with 6 bases in between. The CDR3 nucleotides read TGTGCCAGCAGCCAAGATAAGGGTACGCAGTATTTT. Protein product: CASSQDKGTQYF.

This chain links TRBV6-1 with TRBJ2-7, with TRBD2 as a possible D gene (6 bases). The V end was cut by 7 bases, the J end by 4 bases, with 17 bases between. The CDR3 is made up of 14 amino acids. Germline values: CDR1 MNHNS, CDR2 SASEGT. CDR3 sequence reads: CASTFGGNGYEQYF. CDR3 DNA: TGTGCCAGCACCTTCGGGGGAAATGGTTACGAGCAGTACTTC.

The table lists this clonotype with a few counts. The gene calls are TRBV7-2 and TRBJ2-4, with 10 bases identical to TRBD2. This CDR3 contains 16 residues. Germline CDR1 SGHTA, CDR2 FQGNSA. J was trimmed by 0 bases and V by 5 bases; bases with no gene match: 4. CDR3 nucleotides: TGTGCCAGCAGCGACCGACTAGCGGGAGCCAAAAACATTCAGTACTTC. As protein: CASSDRLAGAKNIQYF.

This chain links TRBV20-1 with TRBJ2-3; no reliable D call. In germline, CDR1 is DFQATT, CDR2 SNEGSKA (reference sequence). V was pared by 3 bases and J by 7 bases, with 14 bases between. The CDR3 extends over 13 amino acids. CDR3 nucleotides: TGCAGTGCTAGCGTAGGATCCTCGAATACGCAGTATTTT. As protein: CSASVGSSNTQYF.

This clonotype occurred many times. This chain uses TRBV7-9 with TRBJ1-2; the D is unclear. Trimming left V 5 bases short and J 4 bases short, with 11 bases between. This CDR3 is 13 amino acids long. The germline gives CDR1 SEHNR, CDR2 FQNEAQ (reference sequence). As DNA, the CDR3 is TGTGCCAGCAGCCCCTCGGGAGTCTATGGCTACACCTTC. The encoded protein is CASSPSGVYGYTF. The full variable domain, rest sourced from reference TRBV7-9 and TRBJ1-2, is DTGVSQNPRHKITKRGQNVTFRCDPISEHNRLYWYRQTLGQGPEFLTYFQNEAQLEKSRLLSDRFSAERPKGSFSTLEIQRTEQGDSAMYLCASSPSGVYGYTFGSGTRLTVV.

The chain links TRBV7-9 to TRBJ1-2; D is unclear. The V end lost 5 bases, the J end lost 0 bases, and 13 bases lay between the germline ends. Germline-derived CDR1 and CDR2 are SEHNR and FQNEAQ (reference sequence). The CDR3 is made up of 15 amino acids. For the CDR3, the DNA is TGTGCCAGCAGCCCCGGGTCGGGATCTAACTATGGCTACACCTTC. This sequence encodes CASSPGSGSNYGYTF.

This chain connects TRBV4-2 to TRBJ2-1; unclear D gene. The V and J ends lost 0 bases and 7 bases respectively, with 10 bases between them. CDR1 and CDR2 from the germline V gene are LGHNA and YNFKEQ. The CDR3 extends over 14 amino acids. CDR3 residues: CASSQDQLRNEQFF. CDR3 DNA sequence: TGTGCCAGCAGCCAAGATCAACTCCGGAATGAGCAGTTCTTC.

V and J are TRBV12-3 or TRBV12-4 and TRBJ1-2; D not resolved. The CDR3 totals 13 residues. V lost 3 bases to trimming and J lost 2 bases, with 7 bases between them. CDR3 bases: TGTGCCAGCAGTTTCCCACTGAACTATGGCTACACCTTC. This codes for CASSFPLNYGYTF.

A remark on this clonotype: The junction shows a germline mismatch at one end, possibly a read error. The chain has TRBV5-1 and TRBJ2-3, with D possibly TRBD1 on 5 matching bases. Germline assignment: CDR1 SGHRS and CDR2 YFSETQ. This CDR3 region has 13 residues. CDR3 protein: CASSTQSTGTQYF. The CDR3 region has the DNA TGCGCCAGCAGCACCCAAAGCACAGGTACGCAGTATTTT.

The chain uses TRBV27 and TRBJ1-1; D not resolved. V gave up 6 bases and J gave up 11 bases, with 16 bases separating them. The CDR3 spans 12 residues. CDR1 is MNHEY, CDR2 SMNVEV, per germline (reference sequence). The DNA for the CDR3 is TGTGCCAGCAGGCAACTACACGAGGTGGCTTTCTTT. Amino acids: CASRQLHEVAFF.

This chain links TRBV12-5 with TRBJ2-1; TRBD2 matches at 8 bases. The CDR3 extends over 16 amino acids. The V gene end was trimmed by 0 bases and the J gene end by 7 bases; junction bases not matched to a gene: 8. Germline loops: CDR1 LGHNT, CDR2 FRNRAP. CDR3 bases: TGTGCTAGTGGTTTGGTAGCGGGAGCGCCCATTAATGAGCAGTTCTTC. Amino acid sequence: CASGLVAGAPINEQFF.

This clonotype showed up just a few times. This chain joins TRBV29-1 and TRBJ1-2, with TRBD1 identical over 9 bases. From germline, CDR1 is SQVTM and CDR2 ANQGSEA. The CDR3 has 11 amino acids. Germline trimming cut 8 bases from V and 8 bases from J; bases unmatched to any gene: 6. The CDR3 is CSYTGGAGYTF. The CDR3 DNA is TGCAGCTATACAGGGGGCGCGGGCTACACCTTC.

V and J are TRBV2 and TRBJ2-1; TRBD2 matches at 8 bases. The germline CDR1 and CDR2 sequences are SNHLY and FYNNEI. J lost 2 bases, V lost 5 bases, and 2 bases had no gene match. The CDR3 consists of 14 residues. CDR3 DNA: TGTGCCAGCAGTCGGACTAGCCCCTACAATGAGCAGTTCTTC. Its translation is CASSRTSPYNEQFF.

Concerning this clonotype itself: One end of the junction varies from germline; a read error may be responsible. The chain couples TRBV10-3 to TRBJ1-2, with a tentative D call TRBD1 (6 bases). The CDR3 is 16 residues long. CDR1 is ENHRY, CDR2 SYGVKD, per germline. The CDR3 spells CAISETPGATNHGYTF. DNA for the CDR3: TGTGCCATCAGTGAGACACCAGGGGCCACTAACCATGGCTACACCTTC.

This clonotype was detected a few times. The chain recombines TRBV9 with TRBJ2-5; D possibly matches TRBD1 or TRBD2 (5 bases each). The germline gives CDR1 SGDLS, CDR2 YYNGEE. V was shortened by 5 bases and J by 0 bases, with 17 bases between the two germline ends. The CDR3 covers 16 residues. The CDR3 nucleotides are TGTGCCAGCAGTGACCGGGACCGAGGGGACCAAGAGACCCAGTACTTC. This codes for CASSDRDRGDQETQYF.

The gene calls are TRBV7-9 and TRBJ2-1; D is possibly TRBD2 (5 bases). The germline gives CDR1 SEHNR, CDR2 FQNEAQ (reference sequence). Trimming took 4 bases from V and 1 from J, leaving 20 bases between them. The CDR3 sequence is 18 residues long. The CDR3 loop is CASSSTLSSIGSYNEQFF. CDR3 coding DNA: TGTGCCAGCAGCTCTACCCTTTCTAGCATTGGGTCCTACAATGAGCAGTTCTTC. The whole variable domain, filled in from reference TRBV7-9 and TRBJ2-1, reads DTGVSQNPRHKITKRGQNVTFRCDPISEHNRLYWYRQTLGQGPEFLTYFQNEAQLEKSRLLSDRFSAERPKGSFSTLEIQRTEQGDSAMYLCASSSTLSSIGSYNEQFFGPGTRLTVL.

The CDR3 loop is CASSLDSSGRSEQFF. In DNA form, the CDR3 reads TGTGCCAGCAGCTTAGACTCTAGCGGGAGATCCGAGCAGTTCTTC. The chain employs TRBV7-7 and TRBJ2-1; 10 positions agree with TRBD2. The CDR3 length is 15 residues. CDR1 and CDR2 from the germline V gene are SSHAT and FNYEAQ (reference sequence). The J segment lost 10 bases and the V segment lost 1 base, leaving 7 bases of the junction unmatched. Combining the CDR3 with reference TRBV7-7 and TRBJ2-1 gives the whole variable domain GAGVSQSPRYKVTKRGQDVTLRCDPISSHATLYWYQQALGQGPEFLTYFNYEAQPDKSGLPSDRFSAERPEGSISTLTIQRTEQRDSAMYRCASSLDSSGRSEQFFGPGTRLTVL.

The V and J genes are TRBV11-2 and TRBJ2-3; TRBD1 is a possible D gene (5 bases). The V and J ends lost 5 bases and 5 bases respectively, with 20 bases between them. CDR1 and CDR2 (germline): SGHAT, FQNNGV. The CDR3 runs 16 residues. This CDR3 reads CASSPPPFRQGDTQYF. The CDR3 DNA follows: TGTGCCAGCAGCCCGCCCCCTTTTCGCCAGGGAGATACGCAGTATTTT.

The CDR3 bases are TGTGCCAGCAGCCAAGAATGGGGCTCGATTACCTACGAGCAGTACTTC. This encodes CASSQEWGSITYEQYF. The chain is built from TRBV3-1 and TRBJ2-7; D may be TRBD1 (5 bases). Germline loops: CDR1 LGHDT, CDR2 YNNKEL (reference sequence). V lost 0 bases to trimming and J lost 2 bases, with 14 bases between them. The CDR3 contains 16 residues.

The chain couples TRBV9 to TRBJ1-2, with a weak D call TRBD1 (5 bases). The CDR3 extends over 15 amino acids. The ends were cut back, 1 base at V and 7 bases at J, with 17 bases in the middle. Germline-derived CDR1 and CDR2 are SGDLS and YYNGEE. The CDR3 here is CASSVRGREISGYTF. The DNA for the CDR3 is TGTGCCAGCAGCGTAAGAGGCAGGGAAATTAGTGGCTACACCTTC.

The sample holds one count of this clonotype. The CDR3 does not close with the conserved phenylalanine or tryptophan, likely indicating a read error. The rearrangement joins TRBV5-1 to TRBJ2-1; 8 bases align to TRBD1. With 3 bases clipped from V and 0 bases from J, the junction kept 11 bases outside the gene matches. Germline CDR1 reads SGHRS; CDR2 reads YFSETQ. The CDR3 has 18 residues. In nucleotides, the CDR3 is TGCGCCAGCAGCTCCAATCCGGGACAGGAGTACTCCTACAATGAGCAGTTCATC. Protein: CASSSNPGQEYSYNEQFI.

In regard to this clonotype: A much larger clone lies one base from this, so it may be a read error. This chain uses TRBV7-9 with TRBJ2-1, with D maybe TRBD2 (6 bases). The CDR3 has 16 amino acids. Germline values: CDR1 SEHNR, CDR2 FQNEAQ (reference sequence). The CDR3 is CASSLVAGSSYNGQFF. The CDR3, as DNA: TGTGCCAGCAGCTTAGTGGCGGGGAGCTCCTACAATGGGCAGTTCTTC.

A note on this clonotype: A read error may account for a junction end that differs from germline. The chain uses TRBV11-2 and TRBJ1-2; D perhaps matches TRBD1 (6 bases). This CDR3 spans 16 amino acids. The germline gives CDR1 SGHAT, CDR2 FQNNGV. The CDR3 sequence: CAGSPLKGGPGYGYTF. CDR3 coding DNA: TGTGCCGGCAGTCCCCTTAAGGGGGGGCCGGGCTATGGCTACACCTTC. The full variable domain, its missing parts supplied by reference TRBV11-2 and TRBJ1-2, is EAGVAQSPRYKIIEKRQSVAFWCNPISGHATLYWYQQILGQGPKLLIQFQNNGVVDDSQLPKDRFSAERLKGVDSTLKIQPAKLEDSAVYLCAGSPLKGGPGYGYTFGSGTRLTVV.